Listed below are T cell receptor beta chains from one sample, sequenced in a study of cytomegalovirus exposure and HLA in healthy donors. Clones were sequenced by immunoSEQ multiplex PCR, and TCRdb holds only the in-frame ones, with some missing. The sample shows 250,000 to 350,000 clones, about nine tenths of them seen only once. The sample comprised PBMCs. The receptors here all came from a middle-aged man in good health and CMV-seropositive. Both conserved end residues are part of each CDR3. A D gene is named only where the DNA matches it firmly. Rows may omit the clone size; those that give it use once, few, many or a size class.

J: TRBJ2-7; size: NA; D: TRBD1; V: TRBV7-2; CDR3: CASSPSGTVVYEQYF; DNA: TGTGCCAGCAGCCCATCCGGGACAGTGGTCTACGAGCAGTACTTC
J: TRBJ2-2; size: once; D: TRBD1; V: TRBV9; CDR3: CASGDRGFSGELFF; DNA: TGTGCCAGCGGAGACAGGGGGTTCTCCGGGGAGCTGTTTTTT
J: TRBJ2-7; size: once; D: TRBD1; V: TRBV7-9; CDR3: CSSSSGQGGGGSYEQYF; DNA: TGTTCCAGCAGCTCTGGACAGGGTGGGGGTGGCTCCTACGAGCAGTACTTC
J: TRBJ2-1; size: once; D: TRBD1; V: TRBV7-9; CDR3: CASSSGTGNEQFF; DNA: TGTGCCAGCAGCTCCGGGACAGGGAATGAGCAGTTCTTC
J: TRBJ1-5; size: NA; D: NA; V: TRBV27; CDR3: CASSSWQGNQPQHF; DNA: TGTGCCAGCAGTTCGTGGCAGGGGAATCAGCCCCAGCATTTT
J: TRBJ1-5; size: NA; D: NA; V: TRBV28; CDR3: CASSLPQGRSNQPQHF; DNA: TGTGCCAGCAGTTTACCGCAGGGGCGAAGCAATCAGCCCCAGCATTTT
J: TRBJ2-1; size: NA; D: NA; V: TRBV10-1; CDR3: CASSPQPTGGEQFF; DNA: TGCGCCAGCAGTCCACAACCAACCGGAGGTGAGCAGTTCTTC
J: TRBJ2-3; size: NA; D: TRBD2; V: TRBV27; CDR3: CASSLLAGGGDTQYF; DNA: TGTGCCAGCAGTTTACTCGCGGGAGGGGGAGATACGCAGTATTTT
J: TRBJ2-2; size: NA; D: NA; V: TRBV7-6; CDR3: CASSFQDGELFF; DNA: TGTGCCAGCAGCTTCCAGGACGGGGAGCTGTTTTTT
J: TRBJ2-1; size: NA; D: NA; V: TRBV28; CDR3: CASSSRRAYNEQFF; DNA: TGTGCCAGCAGTTCGCGGAGAGCCTACAATGAGCAGTTCTTC
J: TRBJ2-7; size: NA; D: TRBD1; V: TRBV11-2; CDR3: CASSLVRTGGVEQYF; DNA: TGTGCCAGCAGCTTAGTTAGGACAGGGGGCGTCGAGCAGTACTTC
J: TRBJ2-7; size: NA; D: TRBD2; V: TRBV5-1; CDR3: CASSLIGLAGSYEQYF; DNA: TGCGCCAGCAGCTTGATTGGACTAGCGGGCTCCTACGAGCAGTACTTC
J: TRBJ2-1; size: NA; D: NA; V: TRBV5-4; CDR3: CASSENRRKYNEQFF; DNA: TGTGCCAGCAGCGAGAACAGGAGAAAATACAATGAGCAGTTCTTC
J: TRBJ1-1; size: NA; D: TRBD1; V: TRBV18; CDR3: CASSQRTGENTEAFF; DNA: TGTGCCAGCTCACAAAGGACAGGAGAGAACACTGAAGCTTTCTTT
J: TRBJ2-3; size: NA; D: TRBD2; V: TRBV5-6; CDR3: CASSSGTSGTSTDTQYF; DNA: TGTGCCAGCAGCTCCGGGACTAGCGGGACAAGCACAGATACGCAGTATTTT
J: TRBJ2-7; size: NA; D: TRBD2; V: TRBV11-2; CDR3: CASSLVAGVYEQYF; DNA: TGTGCCAGCAGCTTAGTTGCGGGGGTCTACGAGCAGTACTTC
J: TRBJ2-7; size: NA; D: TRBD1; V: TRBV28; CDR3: CATTPTGSKGYEQYF; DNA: TGTGCCACCACCCCGACAGGGAGTAAGGGCTACGAGCAGTACTTC
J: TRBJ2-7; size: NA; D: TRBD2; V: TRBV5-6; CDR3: CASSWGLAGTYEQYF; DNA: TGTGCCAGCAGCTGGGGCCTAGCGGGAACCTACGAGCAGTACTTC
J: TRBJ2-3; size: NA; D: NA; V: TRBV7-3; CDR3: CASSPYSTDTQYF; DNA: TGTGCCAGCAGCCCCTACAGCACAGATACGCAGTATTTT
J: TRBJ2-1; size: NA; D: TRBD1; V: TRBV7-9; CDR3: CASSTWTGISYNEQFF; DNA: TGTGCCAGCAGCACCTGGACAGGGATATCCTACAATGAGCAGTTCTTC
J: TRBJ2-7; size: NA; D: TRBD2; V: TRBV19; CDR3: CASSIRLAAYEQYF; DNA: TGTGCCAGTAGTATCCGCCTAGCGGCCTACGAGCAGTACTTC
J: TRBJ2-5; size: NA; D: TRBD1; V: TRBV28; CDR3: CASSPPLQGARETQYF; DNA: TGTGCCAGCAGTCCCCCCCTGCAGGGGGCAAGGGAGACCCAGTACTTC
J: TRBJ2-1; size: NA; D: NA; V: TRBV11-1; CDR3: CASSPTSYNEQFF; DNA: TGTGCCAGCAGCCCCACTTCCTACAATGAGCAGTTCTTC
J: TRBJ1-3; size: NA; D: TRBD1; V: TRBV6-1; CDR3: CASSTGTGDGNTIYF; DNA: TGTGCCAGCAGTACCGGGACAGGGGATGGAAACACCATATATTTT
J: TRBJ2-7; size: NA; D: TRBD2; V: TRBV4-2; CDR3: CASSQNTVAGEYEQYF; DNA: TGTGCCAGCAGCCAAAATACGGTAGCGGGAGAGTACGAGCAGTACTTC
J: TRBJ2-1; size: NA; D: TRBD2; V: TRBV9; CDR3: CASSVQAGVNEQFF; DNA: TGTGCCAGCAGCGTACAAGCGGGAGTAAATGAGCAGTTCTTC
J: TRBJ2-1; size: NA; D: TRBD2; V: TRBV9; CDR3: CASSVESGGRDEQFF; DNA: TGTGCCAGCAGCGTAGAGTCGGGAGGGAGGGATGAGCAGTTCTTC
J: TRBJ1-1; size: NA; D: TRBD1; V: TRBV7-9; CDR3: CASSLAGQGVGDTEAFF; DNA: TGTGCCAGCAGCTTAGCGGGACAGGGGGTTGGGGACACTGAAGCTTTCTTT
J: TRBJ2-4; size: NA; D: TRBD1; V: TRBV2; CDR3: CASSEYRDRASKNIQYF; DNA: TGTGCCAGCAGTGAGTACCGGGACAGGGCATCCAAAAACATTCAGTACTTC
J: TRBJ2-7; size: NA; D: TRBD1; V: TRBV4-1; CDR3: CASSQVNRGPKYEQYF; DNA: TGCGCCAGCAGCCAGGTTAACAGGGGACCCAAGTACGAGCAGTACTTC
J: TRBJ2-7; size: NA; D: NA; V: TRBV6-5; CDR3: CASSSRRGPSYEQYF; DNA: TGTGCCAGCAGTTCGCGGAGGGGCCCGTCCTACGAGCAGTACTTC
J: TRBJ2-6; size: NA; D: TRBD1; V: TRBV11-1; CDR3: CASSFRGTASGANVLTF; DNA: TGTGCCAGCAGCTTCAGGGGGACCGCCTCTGGGGCCAACGTCCTGACTTTC
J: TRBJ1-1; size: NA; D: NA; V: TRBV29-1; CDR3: CSVFRSRRRHTNTEAFF; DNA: TGCAGCGTGTTCAGAAGTAGGAGACGGCATACGAACACTGAAGCTTTCTTT
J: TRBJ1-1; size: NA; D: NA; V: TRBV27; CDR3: CASSSSVSRGVAEAFF; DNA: TGTGCCAGCAGTTCCTCGGTAAGTCGGGGTGTGGCTGAAGCTTTCTTT
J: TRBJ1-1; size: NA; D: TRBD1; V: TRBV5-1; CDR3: CASRTGTGDMNTEAFF; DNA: TGCGCCAGCAGGACCGGGACAGGGGACATGAACACTGAAGCTTTCTTT
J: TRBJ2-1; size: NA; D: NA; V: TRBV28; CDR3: CASSALRGSSYNEQFF; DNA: TGTGCCAGCAGTGCCCTAAGGGGGAGCTCCTACAATGAGCAGTTCTTC
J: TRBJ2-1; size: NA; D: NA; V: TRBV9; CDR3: CASSVEDRVYNEQFF; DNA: TGTGCCAGCAGCGTAGAAGACAGAGTCTACAATGAGCAGTTCTTC
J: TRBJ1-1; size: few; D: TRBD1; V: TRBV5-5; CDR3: CASSLIQGAGTEAFF; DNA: TGTGCCAGCAGCTTGATACAGGGGGCGGGCACTGAAGCTTTCTTT
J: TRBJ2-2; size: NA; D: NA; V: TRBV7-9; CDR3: CASSAGGRNTGELFF; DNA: TGTGCCAGCAGCGCAGGCGGGCGAAACACCGGGGAGCTGTTTTTT
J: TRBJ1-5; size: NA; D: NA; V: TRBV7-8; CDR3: CASSLTGPRQPQHF; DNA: TGTGCCAGCAGCTTAACAGGGCCTCGACAGCCCCAGCATTTT
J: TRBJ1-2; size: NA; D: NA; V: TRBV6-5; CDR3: CASSYSPGAVGYTF; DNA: TGTGCCAGCAGTTACTCGCCAGGGGCGGTTGGCTACACCTTC
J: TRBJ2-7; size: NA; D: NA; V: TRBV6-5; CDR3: CASSYLSQRNEQYF; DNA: TGTGCCAGCAGTTACCTAAGCCAGCGCAACGAGCAGTACTTC